The clone carrying this TCR beta chain was detected only once. The repertoire was sequenced with immunoSEQ multiplex PCR; TCRdb's copy has only in-frame clones and lacks some. The repertoire holds over a million clones, with 78% as singletons. This record comes from a study of shared clonotypes between healthy human individuals. CDR1 and CDR2 from the germline V gene are LNHDA and SQIVND (reference sequence). Trimming cost V 7 bases and J 0 bases, with 10 bases left between them. This CDR3 is built from 14 residues. The source is a man between 18 and 29 years old in good health. Some clones in this sample may be carry-over from other donors' samples. Input material: memory CD4+ T cells from PBMCs. Specified subset: CD45RA-negative fraction. This sequence joins TRBV19 and TRBJ1-5; D ambiguous. The CDR3 sequence: CASKSGYSNQPQHF. DNA of the CDR3: TGTGCCAGTAAGTCCGGCTATAGCAATCAGCCCCAGCATTTT.